A selection of T cell receptor beta chains follows, all from one sample in a study of regulatory T cells in long-lasting Graves disease. TCRdb itself ran the multiplex PCR reads through MiXCR, one entry per CDR3 protein. The table lists 650,000 to 850,000 distinct CDR3 sequences, 30% of them singletons. Sequencing used peripheral blood mononuclear cells (PBMCs), obtained when the disease was refractory, from a patient treated with antithyroid drugs. The receptors here all came from a female donor with Graves disease. CDR3s include the opening cysteine and the closing phenylalanine or tryptophan. Fields, in order: V gene, CDR3 length, J gene, D gene, clone size, CDR3 protein, CDR3 DNA. A D gene is named only where the DNA matches it firmly. Not every row has a clone size; where given, it reads once, few, many or a size class.

TRBV5-1,14,TRBJ1-4,-,many,CASSNTGPNEKLFF,TGCGCCAGCAGCAATACAGGCCCTAATGAAAAACTGTTTTTT
TRBV11-2,13,TRBJ2-5,-,many,CASSLASLETQYF,TGTGCCAGCAGCTTAGCCAGTTTGGAGACCCAGTACTTC
TRBV5-1,15,TRBJ2-5,TRBD1,-,CASSPGGTGRETQYF,TGCGCCAGCAGCCCCGGCGGGACAGGGAGAGAGACCCAGTACTTC
TRBV13,11,TRBJ2-7,-,-,CASSNSHEQYF,TGTGCCAGTTCGAATTCCCACGAACAGTACTTC
TRBV5-1,12,TRBJ1-1,-,few,CASTSANTEAFF,TGCGCCAGCACTTCAGCTAACACTGAAGCTTTCTTT
TRBV20-1,14,TRBJ2-7,TRBD1,-,CSGDTGTGAYEQYF,TGCAGTGGAGATACCGGGACAGGGGCCTACGAGCAGTACTTC
TRBV19,13,TRBJ2-1,TRBD2,-,CASSGLAGSSQFF,TGTGCCAGTAGCGGACTAGCGGGAAGCTCGCAGTTCTTC
TRBV27,13,TRBJ2-5,TRBD2,many,CASSTGGRETQYF,TGTGCCAGCTCTACGGGGGGGAGGGAGACCCAGTACTTC
TRBV6-1,12,TRBJ1-3,-,-,CASSALTDTIYF,TGTGCCAGCAGTGCCCTGACCGACACCATATATTTT
TRBV27,16,TRBJ2-5,TRBD1,many,CASSFTLPGGQETQYF,TGTGCCAGCAGTTTCACGCTCCCAGGGGGCCAGGAGACCCAGTACTTC
TRBV29-1,13,TRBJ1-4,-,once,CSVWGQPNEKLFF,TGCAGCGTTTGGGGGCAGCCTAATGAAAAACTGTTTTTT
TRBV5-6,16,TRBJ1-3,-,-,CASSLRGPLSGNTIYF,TGTGCCAGCAGCCTTCGGGGACCCTTATCTGGAAACACCATATATTTT
TRBV5-1,15,TRBJ2-5,-,few,CASTWSSGLSETQYF,TGCGCCAGTACGTGGAGTAGCGGTCTTTCAGAGACCCAGTACTTC
TRBV6-1,14,TRBJ1-2,-,-,CASSNGGHNYGYTF,TGTGCCAGCAGCAACGGAGGACATAACTATGGCTACACCTTC
TRBV7-2,12,TRBJ2-3,-,-,CASSLSEDTQYF,TGTGCCAGCAGCCTTAGCGAAGATACGCAGTATTTT
TRBV12-3/TRBV12-4,14,TRBJ1-1,TRBD1,few,CASRELGTAIEAFF,TGTGCCAGCAGGGAACTTGGGACAGCTATTGAAGCTTTCTTT
TRBV6-2/TRBV6-3,12,TRBJ2-2,-,many,CASSSRVGELFF,TGTGCCAGCAGTTCGAGGGTCGGGGAGCTGTTTTTT
TRBV7-2,15,TRBJ1-1,-,few,CASSLASGPGTEAFF,TGTGCCAGCAGCTTAGCGTCAGGCCCCGGGACTGAAGCTTTCTTT
TRBV3-1,16,TRBJ2-6,-,-,CASSQDLGAGANVLTF,TGTGCCAGCAGCCAAGATCTCGGGGCTGGGGCCAACGTCCTGACTTTC
TRBV4-1,13,TRBJ2-5,TRBD1,-,CASSQLHRGLVDF,TGCGCCAGCAGCCAATTACACAGGGGGCTGGTAGACTTC
TRBV29-1,11,TRBJ1-2,-,-,CSSEGDYGYTF,TGCAGCTCCGAGGGGGATTATGGCTACACCTTC
TRBV29-1,14,TRBJ1-4,-,-,CSAAYQVGGEKLFF,TGCAGCGCTGCTTATCAAGTGGGGGGTGAAAAACTGTTTTTT
TRBV11-2,15,TRBJ2-7,-,-,CASSLSGAGSYEQYF,TGTGCCAGCAGCTTATCGGGGGCGGGTTCCTACGAGCAGTACTTC
TRBV30,16,TRBJ1-1,-,few,CAWSSKGAFANTEAFF,TGTGCCTGGAGTTCCAAGGGTGCGTTTGCGAACACTGAAGCTTTCTTT
TRBV9,14,TRBJ1-1,-,-,CASSVDNRNTEAFF,TGTGCCAGCAGCGTAGATAATCGGAACACTGAAGCTTTCTTT
TRBV10-2,15,TRBJ1-2,TRBD1,few,CASSESPTGVGGYTF,TGCGCCAGCAGTGAGTCGCCCACAGGGGTGGGCGGCTACACCTTC
TRBV20-1,12,TRBJ1-1,-,once,CSARSLGTEAFF,TGCAGTGCTAGAAGTCTCGGCACTGAAGCTTTCTTT
TRBV12-3/TRBV12-4,13,TRBJ2-3,-,-,CASSADTADTQYF,TGTGCCAGCAGTGCAGACACTGCAGATACGCAGTATTTT
TRBV20-1,13,TRBJ1-3,-,once,CSASLRSGNTIYF,TGCAGTGCTAGCCTGCGCTCTGGAAACACCATATATTTT
TRBV2,12,TRBJ2-2,-,few,CASSVLAGELFF,TGTGCCAGCAGTGTTTTGGCCGGGGAGCTGTTTTTT
TRBV28,14,TRBJ1-2,-,many,CASSLNGIRRGYTF,TGTGCCAGCAGTCTCAACGGGATTCGTCGAGGCTACACCTTC
TRBV2,14,TRBJ1-5,-,many,CASSEVTANQPQHF,TGTGCCAGCAGTGAAGTGACGGCAAATCAGCCCCAGCATTTT
TRBV6-2/TRBV6-3,13,TRBJ1-2,-,few,CASSYFGTYGYTF,TGTGCCAGCAGTTACTTTGGGACCTATGGCTACACCTTC
TRBV30,13,TRBJ1-5,-,-,CAWSTKSNQPQHF,TGTGCCTGGAGCACCAAAAGCAATCAGCCCCAGCATTTT
TRBV14,17,TRBJ2-5,-,-,CASSQEPQGAARETQYF,TGTGCCAGCAGCCAAGAACCCCAAGGGGCTGCCAGAGAGACCCAGTACTTC
TRBV6-1,13,TRBJ1-1,TRBD1,few,CASSHGTATEAFF,TGTGCCAGCAGTCACGGGACAGCCACTGAAGCTTTCTTT
TRBV2,15,TRBJ2-2,TRBD2,few,CASRRTSEATGELFF,TGTGCCAGCAGAAGGACTAGCGAAGCCACCGGGGAGCTGTTTTTT
TRBV5-1,14,TRBJ2-7,TRBD2,few,CASSPRTSVHEQYF,TGCGCCAGCAGCCCAAGGACTAGCGTCCACGAGCAGTACTTC
TRBV29-1,12,TRBJ1-5,-,many,CSVGEGDQPQHF,TGCAGCGTTGGTGAAGGGGATCAGCCCCAGCATTTT
TRBV28,13,TRBJ1-5,-,many,CASSFGSSQPQHF,TGTGCCAGCAGTTTTGGTTCCAGTCAGCCCCAGCATTTT
TRBV10-1,15,TRBJ2-5,TRBD1,-,CASSEQGQGKETQYF,TGCGCCAGCAGTGAACAGGGACAGGGGAAAGAGACCCAGTACTTC
TRBV6-2/TRBV6-3,16,TRBJ1-6,-,-,CASSPLRGALNSPLHF,TGTGCCAGCAGTCCCCTCCGGGGGGCGCTTAATTCACCCCTCCACTTT
TRBV12-3/TRBV12-4,16,TRBJ2-5,TRBD1,-,CASSLGGQGTGETQYF,TGTGCCAGCAGTTTGGGGGGACAGGGAACGGGGGAGACCCAGTACTTC